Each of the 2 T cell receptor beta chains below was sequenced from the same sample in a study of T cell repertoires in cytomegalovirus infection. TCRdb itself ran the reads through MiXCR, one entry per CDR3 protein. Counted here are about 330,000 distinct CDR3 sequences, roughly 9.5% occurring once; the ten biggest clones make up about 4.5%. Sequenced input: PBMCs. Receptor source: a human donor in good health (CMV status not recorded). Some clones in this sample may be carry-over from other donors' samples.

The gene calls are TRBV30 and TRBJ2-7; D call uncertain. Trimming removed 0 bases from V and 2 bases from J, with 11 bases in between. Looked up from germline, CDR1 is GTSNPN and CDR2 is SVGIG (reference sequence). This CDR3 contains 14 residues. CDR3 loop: CAWSVLHDPYEQYF. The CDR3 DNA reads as TGTGCCTGGAGTGTATTACATGATCCCTACGAGCAGTACTTC.

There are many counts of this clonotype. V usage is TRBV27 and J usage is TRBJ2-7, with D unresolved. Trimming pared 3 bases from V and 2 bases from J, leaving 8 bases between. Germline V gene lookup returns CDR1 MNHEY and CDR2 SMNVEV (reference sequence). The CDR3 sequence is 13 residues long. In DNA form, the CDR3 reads TGTGCCAGCAGTTTTGGGCGGCCCTACGAGCAGTACTTC. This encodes CASSFGRPYEQYF.